These 14 T cell receptor beta chains were sequenced from one sample in a study of chemoradiotherapy in HPV16-positive cancers. Produced via immunoSEQ multiplex PCR; TCRdb's table is partial and in-frame only. The sample records 13,000 or so clones, about two thirds being singletons. Sampling was carried out from a patient who underwent chemoradiotherapy. The receptors come from a human donor with HPV-associated anogenital cancer.

The chain recombines TRBV6-5 with TRBJ1-1; D unclear. The CDR3 totals 13 residues. The germline CDR1 and CDR2 sequences are MNHEY and SVGAGI. The germline V and J ends were trimmed by 6 bases and 3 bases, with 11 bases remaining between them. CDR3 bases: TGTGCCAGCAGCTTCAGACGGTACACTGAAGCTTTCTTT. Its protein product is CASSFRRYTEAFF.

This chain connects TRBV7-3 to TRBJ2-5; a weak D match, TRBD1 (5 bases). V dropped 3 bases and J dropped 4 bases, with 15 bases sitting between them. CDR3 size: 15 residues. CDR1 and CDR2 from the germline V gene are SGHTA and FQGTGA. CDR3 coding DNA: TGTGCCAGCAGCTTTGCAAAGGGGCGATCAGAGACCCAGTACTTC. Its protein product is CASSFAKGRSETQYF.

The V call is TRBV12-5, the J call TRBJ1-6, with TRBD1 as a possible D gene (6 bases). V lost 5 bases to trimming and J lost 7 bases, with 12 bases between them. Germline V gene data show CDR1 as LGHNT and CDR2 as FRNRAP. The CDR3 length is 14 residues. The CDR3 nucleotides are TGTGCTAGTGGTCGGGGGCAGGGAAATTCACCCCTCCACTTT. This sequence encodes CASGRGQGNSPLHF.

The gene calls are TRBV6-5 and TRBJ2-7, with TRBD2 identical over 10 bases. This CDR3 is 14 amino acids long. The ends lost 7 bases at V and 2 bases at J; junction bases unmatched: 5. Per the germline V gene, CDR1 is MNHEY and CDR2 is SVGAGI. This CDR3 reads CASMVSGGTYEQYF. The CDR3 DNA sequence: TGTGCCAGCATGGTTAGCGGGGGGACCTACGAGCAGTACTTC.

The chain is built from TRBV18 and TRBJ2-3, with unresolved D. Trimming took off 5 bases at V and 4 bases at J, with 13 bases between the two ends. The CDR3 covers 14 residues. The germline CDR1 and CDR2 sequences are KGHSH and LQKENI. CDR3 nucleotides: TGTGCCAGCTCATCACACGGTCCCCCAGATACGCAGTATTTT. It yields the protein CASSSHGPPDTQYF.

In this sample, this clone turned up once. V usage is TRBV27 and J usage is TRBJ2-7; TRBD1 matches at 9 bases. Germline CDR1 and CDR2: MNHEY and SMNVEV (reference sequence). The V gene end was trimmed by 2 bases and the J gene end by 4 bases; junction bases not matched to a gene: 6. There are 15 residues in the CDR3. The CDR3 is CASSLRQGGLYEQYF. The CDR3 DNA sequence: TGTGCCAGCAGTTTAAGACAGGGGGGGTTGTACGAGCAGTACTTC.

This rearrangement joins TRBV6-4 to TRBJ2-1, with D unclear. Germline lookup yields CDR1 MRHNA and CDR2 SNTAGT. The CDR3 has 15 amino acids. V lost 4 bases to trimming and J lost 4 bases, with 14 bases between them. The CDR3 here is CASSVNPAEYNEQFF. CDR3 in DNA: TGTGCCAGCAGTGTCAACCCCGCGGAATACAATGAGCAGTTCTTC.

This chain connects TRBV9 to TRBJ2-3; D may correspond to TRBD1 or TRBD2 (5 bases each). V was cut by 7 bases and J by 4 bases, with 16 bases left in between. CDR3 length equals 14 residues. Per germline, CDR1 SGDLS and CDR2 YYNGEE. CDR3 loop: CASGAGGGPDTQYF. In nucleotides, the CDR3 is TGTGCCAGCGGGGCGGGCGGTGGGCCAGATACGCAGTATTTT.

The genes are TRBV2 and TRBJ2-6; 8 bases map to TRBD1. CDR3 size: 17 residues. V lost 9 bases and J lost 0; bases outside the gene matches: 10. The germline gives CDR1 SNHLY, CDR2 FYNNEI. This chain's CDR3 is CASQTGTGPSGANVLTF. The DNA of the CDR3 is TGTGCCAGTCAAACCGGGACAGGCCCCTCTGGGGCCAACGTCCTGACTTTC.

The rearrangement uses TRBV5-4 and TRBJ1-1, with D unclear. The V gene lost 6 bases and the J gene lost 0 bases, with 12 bases spanning the gap. In germline, CDR1 is SGHNT, CDR2 YYREEE (reference sequence). The CDR3 sequence is 14 residues long. CDR3 loop: CASKPSVMNTEAFF. The DNA for the CDR3 is TGTGCCAGCAAGCCCTCAGTGATGAACACTGAAGCTTTCTTT.

This clone was recorded a few times. This chain joins TRBV15 and TRBJ1-2; D not certain. Looked up from germline, CDR1 is LNHNV and CDR2 is YYDKDF (reference sequence). The germline V and J ends were trimmed by 3 bases and 6 bases, with 11 bases remaining between them. The CDR3 sequence is 13 residues long. The chain's CDR3 is CATSRTEVDGYTF. The CDR3 coding sequence is TGTGCCACCAGCAGGACGGAAGTCGATGGCTACACCTTC.

This chain links TRBV19 with TRBJ2-7, with D maybe TRBD1 (6 bases). This CDR3 comprises 13 residues. The germline V gene has CDR1 LNHDA and CDR2 SQIVND (reference sequence). The V and J ends lost 6 bases and 2 bases respectively, with 11 bases between them. CDR3 sequence: CASSVPGAYEQYF. The CDR3 DNA is TGTGCCAGTAGCGTACCAGGGGCCTACGAGCAGTACTTC.

There are a few counts of this clone. This chain links TRBV28 with TRBJ1-2, with 7 bases that match TRBD1. This CDR3 is built from 19 residues. Germline V gene sequence: CDR1 MDHEN, CDR2 SYDVKM. Germline trimming cut 4 bases from V and 3 bases from J; bases unmatched to any gene: 20. CDR3 in amino acids: CASSSSVVWDRTGHYGYTF. Here the CDR3 DNA reads TGTGCCAGCAGTTCCTCGGTTGTGTGGGATCGGACAGGCCACTATGGCTACACCTTC.

The chain employs TRBV15 and TRBJ2-7; possible D gene TRBD1, 5 bases. The CDR3 consists of 14 residues. Germline V gives CDR1 LNHNV, CDR2 YYDKDF (reference sequence). The V and J ends lost 3 bases and 0 bases respectively, with 9 bases between them. DNA for the CDR3: TGTGCCACCAGCAGGGACAAGGGCTCCTACGAGCAGTACTTC. It codes for CATSRDKGSYEQYF. The variable domain in full, with the rest retrieved from reference TRBV15 and TRBJ2-7, is DAMVIQNPRYQVTQFGKPVTLSCSQTLNHNVMYWYQQKSSQAPKLLFHYYDKDFNNEADTPDNFQSRRPNTSFCFLDIRSPGLGDTAMYLCATSRDKGSYEQYFGPGTRLTVT.